Following are 27 T cell receptor beta chains from one sample sequenced in a study of shared clonotypes between healthy human individuals. Method: immunoSEQ multiplex PCR; TCRdb's copy keeps in-frame clones and lacks some. The sample has approximately 500,000 clones, 90% to 97% seen once. Source material: naive CD4+ T cells sorted from blood. Noted subset: CD45RA+ positively selected. Source of these receptors: a woman aged 25-40 years in good health.

This clone was detected a few times. The J gene is TRBJ2-7, the V gene TRBV6-5; a weak D match, TRBD1 (6 bases). Between the trimmed V and J ends, which lost 2 bases and 2 bases, there was a span of 10 bases. The CDR3 totals 14 residues. From germline, CDR1 is MNHEY and CDR2 SVGAGI. The CDR3 loop reads CASSYASGAYEQYF. The CDR3 nucleotides read TGTGCCAGCAGTTACGCATCAGGGGCCTACGAGCAGTACTTC.

The chain carries TRBV7-2 and TRBJ2-5; D remains ambiguous. Trimming left V 4 bases short and J 1 base short, with 7 bases between. The CDR3 loop spans 13 amino acids. CDR1 is SGHTA and CDR2 is FQGNSA in the germline V gene. The CDR3 loop is CASSSTVQETQYF. For the CDR3, the DNA is TGTGCCAGCAGCTCCACGGTCCAAGAGACCCAGTACTTC.

This chain uses TRBV5-6 with TRBJ2-3; a possible D gene is TRBD2 (6 bases). The CDR3 length is 16 residues. V gave up 3 bases and J gave up 2 bases, with 16 bases separating them. Germline V gene sequence: CDR1 SGHDT, CDR2 YYEEEE. The CDR3 spells CASSYGGRGFTDTQYF. The CDR3 bases are TGTGCCAGCAGCTACGGTGGTCGGGGGTTCACAGATACGCAGTATTTT.

The chain carries TRBV6-5 and TRBJ1-2, with D uncertain. CDR1 is MNHEY and CDR2 is SVGAGI in the germline V gene. V was cut by 4 bases and J by 4 bases, with 10 bases left in between. The CDR3 contains 13 residues. The CDR3 loop reads CASSSPTSYGYTF. The CDR3 region has the DNA TGTGCCAGCAGTTCCCCCACGAGCTATGGCTACACCTTC.

This clone appeared once. The chain uses TRBV6-1 and TRBJ2-1; no reliable D call. With 8 bases removed from V and 8 bases from J, the gap between germline ends came to 4 bases. There are 9 residues in the CDR3. Germline values: CDR1 MNHNS, CDR2 SASEGT. The CDR3 reads CASGDEQFF. CDR3 DNA sequence: TGTGCCAGCGGGGATGAGCAGTTCTTC.

This sequence joins TRBV19 and TRBJ1-1, with D possibly being TRBD1 (5 bases). The germline gives CDR1 LNHDA, CDR2 SQIVND (reference sequence). There are 18 residues in the CDR3. V lost 3 bases and J 0 bases, leaving 20 bases between the germline ends. Here the CDR3 reads CASSITHVWGPLNTEAFF. CDR3 bases: TGTGCCAGTAGTATCACGCACGTATGGGGACCATTGAACACTGAAGCTTTCTTT.

This chain links TRBV13 with TRBJ2-4, with 13 positions matching TRBD2. Looked up from germline, CDR1 is PRHDT and CDR2 is FYEKMQ (reference sequence). V was clipped by 3 bases and J by 0 bases; unmatched bases: 5. CDR3 length: 18 amino acids. The CDR3 is CASSLRLAGGLAKNIQYF. CDR3 DNA: TGTGCCAGCAGCTTGAGACTAGCGGGAGGCCTAGCCAAAAACATTCAGTACTTC.

The chain carries TRBV20-1 and TRBJ2-1; the D is unclear. Germline CDR1 reads DFQATT; CDR2 reads SNEGSKA (reference sequence). The V gene lost 5 bases and the J gene lost 6 bases, with 5 bases spanning the gap. CDR3 length equals 10 residues. The CDR3 protein is CSAVTNEQFF. In nucleotides, the CDR3 is TGCAGTGCTGTAACCAATGAGCAGTTCTTC.

The chain recombines TRBV5-4 with TRBJ2-3, with TRBD1 identical over 9 bases. Germline V gene data show CDR1 as SGHNT and CDR2 as YYREEE (reference sequence). This CDR3 comprises 13 residues. V gave up 4 bases and J gave up 8 bases; unmatched junction bases: 5. CDR3 sequence (DNA): TGTGCCAGCAGCAAACAGGGGGCAGGTACGCAGTATTTT. It codes for CASSKQGAGTQYF. The full variable domain, with the rest looked up from reference TRBV5-4 and TRBJ2-3, is ETGVTQSPTHLIKTRGQQVTLRCSSQSGHNTVSWYQQALGQGPQFIFQYYREEENGRGNFPPRFSGLQFPNYSSELNVNALELDDSALYLCASSKQGAGTQYFGPGTRLTVL.

This clone was picked up one time. The chain combines TRBV30 with TRBJ2-7; perhaps TRBD2 as D (6 bases). The germline V gene encodes CDR1 GTSNPN and CDR2 SVGIG (reference sequence). The CDR3 is 12 residues long. The V end was cut by 2 bases, the J end by 3 bases, with 8 bases between. The CDR3 bases are TGTGCCTGGAGTCAGGAGGGCTACGAGCAGTACTTC. It translates to CAWSQEGYEQYF. Filled out from reference TRBV30 and TRBJ2-7, the complete variable domain reads SQTIHQWPATLVQPVGSPLSLECTVEGTSNPNLYWYRQAAGRGLQLLFYSVGIGQISSEVPQNLSASRPQDRQFILSSKKLLLSDSGFYLCAWSQEGYEQYFGPGTRLTVT.

This rearrangement joins TRBV18 to TRBJ2-1; possibly TRBD2 for D (6 bases). The length of the CDR3 is 16 residues. CDR1 and CDR2 (germline): KGHSH, LQKENI. The ends were cut back, 1 base at V and 7 bases at J, with 17 bases in the middle. The CDR3 sequence: CASSPRPSGYDNEQFF. CDR3 nucleotides: TGTGCCAGCTCACCACGACCAAGCGGGTATGATAATGAGCAGTTCTTC.

The chain couples TRBV29-1 to TRBJ2-1; 9 bases line up with TRBD2. Losses at the gene ends were 4 bases for V and 6 bases for J; bases not matched to a gene: 13. The CDR3 length is 16 residues. CDR1 and CDR2 (germline): SQVTM, ANQGSEA. The CDR3 reads CSVGFKREEVGNEQFF. The CDR3 coding sequence is TGCAGCGTTGGGTTTAAGCGGGAGGAGGTAGGCAATGAGCAGTTCTTC.

This chain uses TRBV5-4 with TRBJ2-2, with 7 positions matching TRBD2. The CDR3 loop spans 16 amino acids. Germline loops: CDR1 SGHNT, CDR2 YYREEE (reference sequence). Trimming at V came to 6 bases and at J to 1 base, leaving 9 bases not matched to a gene. CDR3 in DNA: TGTGCCAGCACCGCGCACCCTAGCGGGAACACCGGGGAGCTGTTTTTT. Amino acids: CASTAHPSGNTGELFF. Based on the CDR3 plus reference TRBV5-4 and TRBJ2-2, the full variable domain is ETGVTQSPTHLIKTRGQQVTLRCSSQSGHNTVSWYQQALGQGPQFIFQYYREEENGRGNFPPRFSGLQFPNYSSELNVNALELDDSALYLCASTAHPSGNTGELFFGEGSRLTVL.

The chain carries TRBV29-1 and TRBJ2-1; perhaps TRBD1 as D (6 bases). Trimming pared 4 bases from V and 4 bases from J, leaving 17 bases between. Germline V gives CDR1 SQVTM, CDR2 ANQGSEA. CDR3 size: 15 residues. Here the CDR3 reads CSVGKGQINYNEQFF. The CDR3 nucleotides are TGCAGCGTTGGAAAAGGACAGATTAATTACAATGAGCAGTTCTTC.

The gene calls are TRBV29-1 and TRBJ1-2; D call uncertain. From germline, CDR1 is SQVTM and CDR2 ANQGSEA. The V and J ends lost 4 bases and 5 bases respectively, with 17 bases between them. The CDR3 loop spans 14 amino acids. The CDR3 DNA reads TGCAGCGTTGGGTTACCTTCCAGTGTGTATGGCTACACCTTC. Protein: CSVGLPSSVYGYTF. The complete variable domain, with remaining parts taken from reference TRBV29-1 and TRBJ1-2, reads SAVISQKPSRDICQRGTSLTIQCQVDSQVTMMFWYRQQPGQSLTLIATANQGSEATYESGFVIDKFPISRPNLTFSTLTVSNMSPEDSSIYLCSVGLPSSVYGYTFGSGTRLTVV.

The rearrangement links TRBV5-6 to TRBJ2-7; the D gene could be TRBD1 or TRBD2 (5 bases each). This CDR3 is 15 amino acids long. Germline V CDR1 and CDR2: SGHDT, YYEEEE. With 0 bases removed from V and 0 bases from J, the gap between germline ends came to 10 bases. CDR3 residues: CASSLGDPSSYEQYF. Written as DNA, the CDR3 is TGTGCCAGCAGCTTGGGGGACCCGAGCTCCTACGAGCAGTACTTC.

The rearrangement links TRBV4-1 to TRBJ2-3, with 8 bases matching TRBD1. The length of the CDR3 is 16 residues. CDR1 is MGHRA and CDR2 is YSYEKL in the germline V gene. V shed 0 bases, J shed 2 bases, and the junction held 4 bases outside the gene matches. For the CDR3, the DNA is TGCGCCAGCAGCCAAGATCGGACAGGGATCACAGATACGCAGTATTTT. Translating gives CASSQDRTGITDTQYF.

This chain connects TRBV7-2 to TRBJ2-1, with D tentatively TRBD2 (5 bases). The CDR3 covers 13 residues. V was trimmed by 3 bases and J by 5 bases, leaving 8 bases between them. In germline, CDR1 is SGHTA, CDR2 FQGNSA. This CDR3 is CASSFTRDNEQFF. The DNA of the CDR3 is TGTGCCAGCAGCTTCACTAGAGACAATGAGCAGTTCTTC.

The CDR3 protein is CASSLLGHLDTEAFF. The CDR3 DNA reads as TGTGCCAGCAGTTTGCTCGGCCACCTGGACACTGAAGCTTTCTTT. This rearrangement joins TRBV28 to TRBJ1-1; no clear D gene. The CDR3 sequence is 15 residues long. V lost 3 bases and J lost 3, with 14 bases in between. Germline CDR1 MDHEN, CDR2 SYDVKM.

This clone came up once. The DNA of the CDR3 is TGTGCCAGCAGGGGTGCTAGCGGGAGTACCAATGAGCAGTTCTTC. Translation: CASRGASGSTNEQFF. The chain employs TRBV2 and TRBJ2-1, with TRBD2 identical over 10 bases. Trimming took 6 bases from V and 6 from J; bases not matched to a gene: 8. Germline CDR1 SNHLY, CDR2 FYNNEI. The CDR3 is 15 residues long. Complete variable domain (other parts from reference TRBV2 and TRBJ2-1): EPEVTQTPSHQVTQMGQEVILRCVPISNHLYFYWYRQILGQKVEFLVSFYNNEISEKSEIFDDQFSVERPDGSNFTLKIRSTKLEDSAMYFCASRGASGSTNEQFFGPGTRLTVL.

CDR3 DNA sequence: TGTGCCAGCAGCCAAGACCGGCGGGGTGCGCAGTACTTC. Amino acids: CASSQDRRGAQYF. The genes are TRBV21-1 and TRBJ2-5; TRBD2, the table's D call, lacks a check against the DNA. TRBV21-1 is shown as a pseudogene. The CDR3 spans 13 residues.

The V and J genes are TRBV19 and TRBJ2-6, with TRBD2 matching over 7 bases. Trimming at V came to 2 bases and at J to 0 bases, leaving 7 bases not matched to a gene. There are 18 residues in the CDR3. From germline, CDR1 is LNHDA and CDR2 SQIVND (reference sequence). The CDR3 sequence is CASSILAGKSSGANVLTF. For the CDR3, the DNA is TGTGCCAGTAGTATATTAGCGGGTAAGAGCTCTGGGGCCAACGTCCTGACTTTC. The entire variable domain, with the rest obtained from reference TRBV19 and TRBJ2-6, is as follows: DGGITQSPKYLFRKEGQNVTLSCEQNLNHDAMYWYRQDPGQGLRLIYYSQIVNDFQKGDIAEGYSVSREKKESFPLTVTSAQKNPTAFYLCASSILAGKSSGANVLTFGAGSRLTVL.

This clone was observed a single time. This chain joins TRBV6-1 and TRBJ2-7; D not resolved. Germline CDR1 and CDR2: MNHNS and SASEGT. The CDR3 sequence is 13 residues long. Trimming removed 2 bases from V and 3 bases from J, with 8 bases in between. The CDR3 reads CASSEWRIYEQYF. CDR3 DNA sequence: TGTGCCAGCAGTGAATGGCGGATCTACGAGCAGTACTTC.

V gene TRBV12-2 combines with J gene TRBJ2-5. TRBV12-2 is shown as a pseudogene. This CDR3 spans 10 amino acids. CDR3 residues: CASIIETQYF. The CDR3 coding sequence is TGTGCCAGCATAATAGAGACCCAGTACTTC.

The V and J genes are TRBV6-5 and TRBJ2-7, with 10 bases aligning to TRBD1. The CDR3 is 14 amino acids. V lost 2 bases, J lost 6 bases, and 4 bases stayed unmatched. The germline CDR1 and CDR2 sequences are MNHEY and SVGAGI. CDR3 DNA sequence: TGTGCCAGCAGTTACGGGACAGGGGATGGCGAGCAGTACTTC. Protein sequence: CASSYGTGDGEQYF.

This clone appeared once. This sequence joins TRBV7-2 and TRBJ2-7; D might be TRBD1 (5 bases). The CDR3 runs to 13 residues. The V gene's germline CDR1 is SGHTA and CDR2 FQGNSA. V lost 7 bases, J lost 3 bases, and 13 bases lay in between. The CDR3 loop reads CASTVPQGYEQYF. In nucleotides, the CDR3 is TGTGCCAGCACCGTACCCCAGGGCTACGAGCAGTACTTC.

The genes are TRBV4-1 and TRBJ1-4; D is ambiguous. V lost 2 bases and J lost 17, with 24 bases in between. The CDR3 has 15 amino acids. Germline CDR1 reads MGHRA; CDR2 reads YSYEKL. The CDR3 DNA is TGCGCCAGCAGCCAAAGGACCCAAGACTCGACCTTAATCTTTTTT. Translated: CASSQRTQDSTLIFF.